The clone carrying this T cell receptor beta chain was seen a few times. Its antigen is not known. The length of the CDR3 is 15 residues. The record originates from a study of T-cell memory formation after mild COVID-19. TCRdb re-called the 5' RACE reads through MiXCR, storing one row per CDR3 protein. The table has approximately 410,000 distinct CDR3 sequences, about 22% seen once. Study results and caveats: Contracting CD4+ clones lay largely in CM and EM, with CD8+ ones residing in EMRA. Proof of SARS-CoV-2 specificity was absent for the second-wave clones that crested on day 37.

The material sequenced was PBMCs or a T cell subset sorted from them (not recorded which). The clonotype originates from an adult woman who had mild COVID-19 (a few samples of this study predate the infection). Cell type and time point are not known. This chain uses TRBV21-1 with TRBJ2-2; TRBD1 was called by the table and not checked on the DNA. TRBV21-1 is noted as a pseudogene. This CDR3 reads CASSKLRGLGEELFF. CDR3 DNA sequence: TGTGCCAGCAGCAAACTAAGGGGTTTGGGCGAGGAGCTGTTTTTT.